The 28 T cell receptor beta chains in this list originate from one sample, sequenced in a study of T cell changes during pregnancy in multiple sclerosis. Assay used: immunoSEQ multiplex PCR; TCRdb lists only in-frame clones, some missing. The table includes 40,000 or so clones, approximately 94% detected once. The sample consisted of CD8+ T cells from peripheral blood mononuclear cells, taken in the third trimester of pregnancy. The receptor source for this set is a female donor with multiple sclerosis, enrolled in a pregnancy study.

The chain is built from TRBV29-1 and TRBJ2-3, with TRBD2 identical over 8 bases. CDR3 length: 14 residues. Germline CDR1 reads SQVTM; CDR2 reads ANQGSEA. V lost 1 base to trimming and J lost 6 bases; unmatched junction nucleotides: 6. The CDR3 spells CSVEGAGGGDTQYF. The CDR3 DNA sequence: TGCAGCGTTGAAGGGGCGGGAGGAGGGGATACGCAGTATTTT.

This sequence joins TRBV5-6 and TRBJ1-6; D is possibly TRBD1 (5 bases). The V gene's germline CDR1 is SGHDT and CDR2 YYEEEE. Trimming left V 4 bases short and J 10 bases short, with 21 bases between. The CDR3 consists of 16 residues. CDR3 protein: CASSPLDGGSESPLHF. The CDR3 coding sequence is TGTGCCAGCAGCCCGCTCGACGGGGGGAGCGAATCACCCCTCCACTTT.

The chain recombines TRBV28 with TRBJ2-7, with TRBD2 identical over 7 bases. The J segment lost 1 base and the V segment lost 2 bases, leaving 2 bases of the junction unmatched. CDR1 and CDR2 (germline): MDHEN, SYDVKM. The CDR3 extends over 14 amino acids. CDR3 loop: CASSLRLASYEQYF. The CDR3 nucleotides read TGTGCCAGCAGTTTACGACTAGCTTCCTACGAGCAGTACTTC.

The chain employs TRBV27 and TRBJ1-1; 9 bases are a match to TRBD1. Germline V lookup: CDR1 MNHEY, CDR2 SMNVEV (reference sequence). The V and J ends lost 2 bases and 8 bases, in that order; junction bases with no gene match: 9. There are 15 residues in the CDR3. CDR3 in amino acids: CASSLARAGQGEAFF. The CDR3, as DNA: TGTGCCAGCAGTTTAGCCCGGGCAGGACAGGGGGAAGCTTTCTTT.

This rearrangement joins TRBV5-6 to TRBJ2-3, with TRBD1 matching 9 bases. The germline CDR1 and CDR2 sequences are SGHDT and YYEEEE. The CDR3 loop spans 17 amino acids. The V and J ends lost 0 bases and 2 bases, in that order; junction bases with no gene match: 7. CDR3 loop: CASSLGGTGLLTDTQYF. The CDR3 nucleotides read TGTGCCAGCAGCTTGGGGGGGACAGGGCTCCTCACAGATACGCAGTATTTT. Variable domain in full (rest from reference TRBV5-6 and TRBJ2-3): DAGVTQSPTHLIKTRGQQVTLRCSPKSGHDTVSWYQQALGQGPQFIFQYYEEEERQRGNFPDRFSGHQFPNYSSELNVNALLLGDSALYLCASSLGGTGLLTDTQYFGPGTRLTVL.

V is TRBV21-1 and J is TRBJ1-5; the DNA was not used to check the table's D call, TRBD1. TRBV21-1 is a documented pseudogene. The CDR3 is 16 residues long. This CDR3 reads CATPFPRQGRAQPQHF. CDR3 nucleotides: TGTGCCACCCCGTTCCCACGACAGGGGAGGGCTCAGCCCCAGCATTTT.

The chain carries TRBV19 and TRBJ2-1, with D hard to call. There are 15 residues in the CDR3. The ends were cut back, 3 bases at V and 0 bases at J, with 9 bases in the middle. Per germline, CDR1 LNHDA and CDR2 SQIVND (reference sequence). CDR3 in DNA: TGTGCCAGTAGTATCTATCCTAGCTCCTACAATGAGCAGTTCTTC. This translates into CASSIYPSSYNEQFF.

This sequence joins TRBV13 and TRBJ2-3, with D possibly TRBD1 on 5 matching bases. Germline V lookup: CDR1 PRHDT, CDR2 FYEKMQ (reference sequence). The CDR3 runs 14 residues. The V and J ends lost 3 bases and 2 bases respectively, with 9 bases between them. CDR3 sequence (DNA): TGTGCCAGCAGCTTGACAGTCGACACAGATACGCAGTATTTT. The encoded protein is CASSLTVDTDTQYF.

V and J are TRBV6-8 and TRBJ2-1; perhaps TRBD2 as D (6 bases). The CDR3 is 15 residues long. CDR1 and CDR2 (germline): MNHGY, SAAAGT. V lost 6 bases and J lost 4, with 16 bases in between. CDR3 bases: TGTGCCAGCAGCCCAACCCCCGGGACTTACAATGAGCAGTTCTTC. This codes for CASSPTPGTYNEQFF.

The chain is built from TRBV7-6 and TRBJ1-2, with no clear D. V dropped 0 bases and J dropped 2 bases, with 4 bases sitting between them. This CDR3 has 13 residues. Germline V gene data show CDR1 as SGHVS and CDR2 as FNYEAQ. The CDR3 DNA reads as TGTGCCAGCAGCTTAGCGGCAAACTATGGCTACACCTTC. It is translated as CASSLAANYGYTF.

The genes are TRBV7-8 and TRBJ1-1; D might be TRBD1 (5 bases). The length of the CDR3 is 14 residues. Between the trimmed V and J ends, which lost 5 bases and 1 base, there was a span of 11 bases. The germline CDR1 and CDR2 sequences are SGHVS and FQNEAQ. The CDR3 protein is CASSLIQENTEAFF. The CDR3 nucleotides are TGTGCCAGCAGCCTAATACAGGAGAACACTGAAGCTTTCTTT. The full variable domain, in which reference TRBV7-8 and TRBJ1-1 provide the parts outside the CDR3, is GAGVSQSPRYKVAKRGQDVALRCDPISGHVSLFWYQQALGQGPEFLTYFQNEAQLDKSGLPSDRFFAERPEGSVSTLKIQRTQQEDSAVYLCASSLIQENTEAFFGQGTRLTVV.

The genes are TRBV7-9 and TRBJ2-1; possible D gene TRBD1, 5 bases. Trimming took off 4 bases at V and 8 bases at J, with 21 bases between the two ends. This CDR3 has 16 residues. Germline-derived CDR1 and CDR2 are SEHNR and FQNEAQ (reference sequence). This CDR3 is CASSSGYSGFRDEQFF. The CDR3 bases are TGTGCCAGCAGCTCAGGATATTCAGGGTTTCGGGATGAGCAGTTCTTC.

This chain connects TRBV7-9 to TRBJ2-7; weak D call: TRBD2 (6 bases). Germline V lookup: CDR1 SEHNR, CDR2 FQNEAQ (reference sequence). Trimming stripped 2 bases from V and 2 bases from J, with 13 bases between. The length of the CDR3 is 15 residues. The CDR3 loop reads CASSLSVGSTYEQYF. CDR3 nucleotide sequence: TGTGCCAGCAGCTTAAGTGTCGGGAGCACCTACGAGCAGTACTTC.

V is TRBV7-9 and J is TRBJ1-1; D may be TRBD1 (5 bases). Germline CDR1 and CDR2: SEHNR and FQNEAQ (reference sequence). V lost 5 bases and J lost 1, with 14 bases in between. This CDR3 comprises 15 residues. CDR3 DNA: TGTGCCAGCAGCCCGGGCCAGGGAGGGAACACTGAAGCTTTCTTT. Encoded protein: CASSPGQGGNTEAFF.

In DNA form, the CDR3 reads TGTGCCAGCAGCTTGGTAGTAGCGGGAGGGCCCACTTACAATGAGCAGTTCTTC. Protein sequence: CASSLVVAGGPTYNEQFF. This chain connects TRBV5-4 to TRBJ2-1; 11 nucleotides line up with TRBD2. The germline V gene encodes CDR1 SGHNT and CDR2 YYREEE (reference sequence). Trimming removed 0 bases from V and 4 bases from J; junction bases left unmatched: 9. There are 18 residues in the CDR3.

This chain joins TRBV29-1 and TRBJ2-1; 13 nucleotides align to TRBD2. The CDR3 consists of 15 residues. The germline CDR1 and CDR2 sequences are SQVTM and ANQGSEA. Germline trimming cut 3 bases from V and 7 bases from J; bases unmatched to any gene: 6. CDR3 bases: TGCAGCGTTGACCCGGGACTAGCGGGAATAAATGAGCAGTTCTTC. This sequence encodes CSVDPGLAGINEQFF.

This clone has just one count. The chain couples TRBV28 to TRBJ1-5; the D is unclear. The germline V gene encodes CDR1 MDHEN and CDR2 SYDVKM. Trimming removed 4 bases at V and 6 bases at J, with 10 bases between. The CDR3 spans 13 residues. DNA for the CDR3: TGTGCCAGCAGTTCTGGACTAGGTCAGCCCCAGCATTTT. Protein sequence: CASSSGLGQPQHF.

The CDR3 bases are TGTGCCAGCTCGGCCAATGCACAGGGCGAAAAACTGTTTTTT. This sequence encodes CASSANAQGEKLFF. The chain links TRBV7-9 to TRBJ1-4; TRBD1 might be the D (6 bases). The CDR3 has 14 amino acids. Germline CDR1 SEHNR, CDR2 FQNEAQ (reference sequence). Trimming shortened V by 8 bases and J by 8 bases, and 18 bases separated the two germline ends.

This chain uses TRBV29-1 with TRBJ2-1; the D is unclear. Between the trimmed V and J ends, which lost 6 bases and 5 bases, there was a span of 8 bases. The CDR3 has 11 residues. The V gene's germline CDR1 is SQVTM and CDR2 ANQGSEA. Here the CDR3 DNA reads TGCAGCGTCACTCCCCACAATGAGCAGTTCTTC. Its translation: CSVTPHNEQFF.

This chain connects TRBV27 to TRBJ2-7, with TRBD1 matching 7 bases. Per germline, CDR1 MNHEY and CDR2 SMNVEV (reference sequence). The CDR3 extends over 13 amino acids. J lost 6 bases, V lost 3 bases, and 5 bases had no gene match. The CDR3 here is CASSFRTGSEQYF. The CDR3 DNA reads as TGTGCCAGCAGTTTTAGGACAGGATCCGAGCAGTACTTC.

The chain joins TRBV4-3 to TRBJ2-7; 10 bases align to TRBD2. The CDR3 extends over 15 amino acids. J lost 4 bases, V lost 2 bases, and 5 bases had no gene match. Germline V CDR1 and CDR2: LGHNA, YSLEER. This CDR3 reads CASSQFGGLAYEQYF. DNA for the CDR3: TGCGCCAGCAGCCAATTTGGGGGACTAGCGTACGAGCAGTACTTC.

The chain carries TRBV28 and TRBJ2-3, with D uncertain. Trimming stripped 6 bases from V and 8 bases from J, with 15 bases between. The CDR3 sequence is 13 residues long. The germline gives CDR1 MDHEN, CDR2 SYDVKM. The CDR3 region has the DNA TGTGCCAGCAGCTTAAATCTGGCAGGTACGCAGTATTTT. Protein product: CASSLNLAGTQYF. Looking up the rest from reference TRBV28 and TRBJ2-3 gives the full variable domain: DVKVTQSSRYLVKRTGEKVFLECVQDMDHENMFWYRQDPGLGLRLIYFSYDVKMKEKGDIPEGYSVSREKKERFSLILESASTNQTSMYLCASSLNLAGTQYFGPGTRLTVL.

CDR3 sequence: CASKDSRVAEAFF. The CDR3 region has the DNA TGTGCCAGCAAGGACAGCCGGGTTGCTGAAGCTTTCTTT. The chain links TRBV28 to TRBJ1-1; D is perhaps TRBD1 (6 bases). The CDR3 has 13 amino acids. Looked up from germline, CDR1 is MDHEN and CDR2 is SYDVKM. Trimming took 7 bases from V and 6 from J, leaving 15 bases between them. Using reference TRBV28 and TRBJ1-1 for the parts outside the CDR3, the full variable domain is DVKVTQSSRYLVKRTGEKVFLECVQDMDHENMFWYRQDPGLGLRLIYFSYDVKMKEKGDIPEGYSVSREKKERFSLILESASTNQTSMYLCASKDSRVAEAFFGQGTRLTVV.

The chain joins TRBV6-5 to TRBJ2-3; 9 bases are shared with TRBD2. CDR3 length: 16 amino acids. The trim removed 2 bases at V and 5 bases at J, leaving 8 bases unmatched. Germline V gene data show CDR1 as MNHEY and CDR2 as SVGAGI. The CDR3 loop reads CASSYVASGKVDTQYF. Here the CDR3 DNA reads TGTGCCAGCAGTTACGTTGCTAGCGGGAAGGTAGATACGCAGTATTTT.

The chain recombines TRBV7-8 with TRBJ2-7; D is perhaps TRBD1 (6 bases). CDR3 size: 14 residues. CDR1 is SGHVS, CDR2 FQNEAQ, per germline. Trimming pared 0 bases from V and 2 bases from J, leaving 8 bases between. The chain's CDR3 is CASSLADRAYEQYF. The DNA for the CDR3 is TGTGCCAGCAGCTTAGCGGACAGAGCCTACGAGCAGTACTTC.

The CDR3 is CASSIPSGSSTGELFF. CDR3 DNA: TGTGCCAGTAGTATACCTAGCGGGAGTAGTACCGGGGAGCTGTTTTTT. The chain uses TRBV19 and TRBJ2-2; TRBD2 matches at 10 bases. Germline CDR1 reads LNHDA; CDR2 reads SQIVND (reference sequence). V shed 2 bases, J shed 5 bases, and the junction held 5 bases outside the gene matches. This CDR3 is built from 16 residues.

The chain joins TRBV6-1 to TRBJ2-7; 7 bases align to TRBD1. Trimming removed 5 bases from V and 2 bases from J; junction bases left unmatched: 3. The length of the CDR3 is 13 residues. CDR1 is MNHNS and CDR2 is SASEGT in the germline V gene. The CDR3 DNA sequence: TGTGCCAGCAGTTGGGACAGCGCCTACGAGCAGTACTTC. It yields the protein CASSWDSAYEQYF.

This chain joins TRBV11-3 and TRBJ1-1, with D tentatively TRBD1 (6 bases). The V end lost 4 bases, the J end lost 2 bases, and 8 bases lay between the germline ends. The CDR3 spans 13 residues. Per germline, CDR1 SGHNT and CDR2 YENEEA. This CDR3 is CASSYRENTEAFF. DNA for the CDR3: TGTGCCAGCAGCTACAGGGAAAACACTGAAGCTTTCTTT.